A selection of T cell receptor beta chains follows, all from one sample in a study of cytomegalovirus exposure and HLA in healthy donors. The assay was immunoSEQ multiplex PCR, and TCRdb's table has in-frame clones only and misses some. The top ten clones hold 13% to 15% of a sample with roughly 96,000 clones, roughly 74% of them seen once. The specimen sequenced was PBMCs. These receptors came from an older woman in good health and CMV-seropositive. The CDR3 runs from the conserved cysteine through the conserved F or W. Fields, in order: V gene, clone size, D gene, J gene, CDR3 protein, CDR3 DNA. The D gene is left open where the match is weak. Clone size appears in some rows only: once, few, many, or a class for an expanded clone.

V: TRBV5-4; size: .; D: .; J: TRBJ1-1; CDR3: CASRKAGGGNTEAFF; DNA: TGTGCCTCTCGAAAGGCGGGGGGAGGTAACACTGAAGCTTTCTTT
V: TRBV7-8; size: many; D: .; J: TRBJ2-3; CDR3: CASTPLSPGETDTQYF; DNA: TGTGCCAGCACCCCCTTGAGCCCGGGTGAGACAGATACGCAGTATTTT
V: TRBV5-1; size: once; D: .; J: TRBJ2-2; CDR3: CASSSGTSNTGELFF; DNA: TGCGCCAGCAGCTCCGGGACATCGAACACCGGGGAGCTGTTTTTT
V: TRBV5-1; size: few; D: TRBD1; J: TRBJ2-7; CDR3: CASSPPGTGLYEQYF; DNA: TGCGCCAGCAGCCCCCCCGGGACAGGCCTCTACGAGCAGTACTTC
V: TRBV2; size: few; D: TRBD2; J: TRBJ2-5; CDR3: CASSEAGRAGRTQYF; DNA: TGTGCCAGCAGTGAAGCTGGGAGGGCGGGAAGGACCCAGTACTTC
V: TRBV6-5; size: .; D: TRBD1; J: TRBJ1-1; CDR3: CASSRDSRAFF; DNA: TGTGCCAGCAGTCGGGACAGTCGGGCTTTCTTT
V: TRBV30; size: .; D: .; J: TRBJ1-5; CDR3: CAWSVRGQPQHF; DNA: TGTGCCTGGAGTGTACGGGGACAGCCCCAGCATTTT
V: TRBV18; size: few; D: .; J: TRBJ2-1; CDR3: CASSLSGGSSYNEQFF; DNA: TGTGCCAGCTCACTCTCGGGGGGCAGCTCCTACAATGAGCAGTTCTTC
V: TRBV10-3; size: .; D: .; J: TRBJ2-2; CDR3: CAIRQGPNTGELFF; DNA: TGTGCCATCAGACAGGGACCCAACACCGGGGAGCTGTTTTTT
V: TRBV7-9; size: .; D: .; J: TRBJ2-5; CDR3: CASSHTSLQETQYF; DNA: TGTGCCAGCAGCCACACGTCATTACAAGAGACCCAGTACTTC
V: TRBV18; size: .; D: TRBD1; J: TRBJ1-2; CDR3: CASSPLSTGVNYGYTF; DNA: TGTGCCAGCTCACCACTTTCGACAGGGGTGAACTATGGCTACACCTTC
V: TRBV30; size: .; D: TRBD1; J: TRBJ1-6; CDR3: CAWSVGDSINSPLHF; DNA: TGTGCCTGGAGTGTAGGGGACAGCATTAATTCACCCCTCCACTTT
V: TRBV4-3; size: .; D: .; J: TRBJ1-3; CDR3: CASSQDLGRGNTIYF; DNA: TGCGCCAGCAGCCAAGATTTGGGCCGTGGAAACACCATATATTTT
V: TRBV25-1; size: .; D: TRBD1; J: TRBJ1-6; CDR3: CASSQLRTGTHSPLHF; DNA: TGTGCCAGCAGCCAACTAAGGACAGGGACGCATTCACCCCTCCACTTT
V: TRBV27; size: .; D: TRBD2; J: TRBJ2-3; CDR3: CASSFLHQDSGPDTQYF; DNA: TGTGCCAGCAGTTTTCTCCACCAAGATAGCGGGCCAGATACGCAGTATTTT
V: TRBV5-4; size: .; D: TRBD1; J: TRBJ1-2; CDR3: CASSGNQGADGYTF; DNA: TGTGCCAGCAGCGGAAATCAGGGGGCGGATGGCTACACCTTC
V: TRBV7-8; size: .; D: TRBD2; J: TRBJ2-1; CDR3: CASSPGTTLGYNEQFF; DNA: TGTGCCAGCAGCCCCGGGACTACCCTGGGCTACAATGAGCAGTTCTTC
V: TRBV7-3; size: .; D: TRBD1; J: TRBJ2-6; CDR3: CASSVGTGSGRAGANVLTF; DNA: TGTGCCAGCAGCGTGGGGACAGGGTCGGGGAGGGCTGGGGCCAACGTCCTGACTTTC
V: TRBV7-2; size: .; D: .; J: TRBJ1-2; CDR3: CASSRGVGYTF; DNA: TGTGCCAGCAGCCGCGGGGTTGGCTACACCTTC
V: TRBV5-1; size: .; D: .; J: TRBJ2-3; CDR3: CASSLSAGQHTDTQYF; DNA: TGCGCCAGCAGCTTATCGGCAGGACAACACACAGATACGCAGTATTTT
V: TRBV7-3; size: .; D: TRBD1; J: TRBJ2-6; CDR3: CASSLTGIGANVLTF; DNA: TGTGCCAGCAGCTTGACAGGGATTGGGGCCAACGTCCTGACTTTC
V: TRBV5-1; size: .; D: TRBD2; J: TRBJ2-3; CDR3: CASSLSSGFPTDTQYF; DNA: TGCGCCAGCAGCTTGAGTAGCGGGTTTCCCACAGATACGCAGTATTTT
V: TRBV7-9; size: .; D: .; J: TRBJ2-1; CDR3: CASSLMSDEQFF; DNA: TGTGCCAGCAGCTTAATGAGCGATGAGCAGTTCTTC
V: TRBV5-1; size: .; D: .; J: TRBJ2-7; CDR3: CASSLAGVYEQYF; DNA: TGCGCCAGCAGCTTGGCCGGGGTATACGAGCAGTACTTC
V: TRBV5-6; size: .; D: .; J: TRBJ2-7; CDR3: CASSWGETYEQYF; DNA: TGTGCCAGCAGCTGGGGGGAGACCTACGAGCAGTACTTC
V: TRBV27; size: .; D: .; J: TRBJ1-2; CDR3: CASSPDEGPSDGYTF; DNA: TGTGCCAGCAGTCCCGATGAGGGTCCAAGCGATGGCTACACCTTC
V: TRBV30; size: .; D: .; J: TRBJ2-3; CDR3: CAWSLLSDTQYF; DNA: TGTGCCTGGAGTTTACTTTCGGATACGCAGTATTTT
V: TRBV5-5; size: .; D: .; J: TRBJ1-2; CDR3: CASSSGLGGGYGYTF; DNA: TGTGCCAGCAGTTCCGGACTGGGGGGAGGGTATGGCTACACCTTC
V: TRBV12-5; size: .; D: .; J: TRBJ1-1; CDR3: CASAPQGNTEAFF; DNA: TGTGCTAGTGCCCCACAGGGGAACACTGAAGCTTTCTTT
V: TRBV5-6; size: few; D: .; J: TRBJ1-1; CDR3: CASSFVEGGTEAFF; DNA: TGTGCCAGCAGCTTCGTTGAGGGTGGCACTGAAGCTTTCTTT
V: TRBV29-1; size: .; D: .; J: TRBJ2-6; CDR3: CSVEGSSGANVLTF; DNA: TGCAGCGTGGAGGGGAGCTCTGGGGCCAACGTCCTGACTTTC
V: TRBV7-6; size: few; D: .; J: TRBJ2-7; CDR3: CASSLAQGGAYEQYF; DNA: TGTGCCAGCAGCTTAGCGCAGGGGGGAGCGTACGAGCAGTACTTC
V: TRBV11-3; size: .; D: .; J: TRBJ2-6; CDR3: CASSSGTFTSGANVLTF; DNA: TGTGCCAGCAGCTCTGGGACTTTCACGTCTGGGGCCAACGTCCTGACTTTC
V: TRBV5-1; size: .; D: TRBD1; J: TRBJ2-7; CDR3: CASSMDYRGRSYEQYF; DNA: TGCGCCAGCAGCATGGACTACAGGGGGCGCTCCTACGAGCAGTACTTC
V: TRBV21-1; size: .; D: .; J: TRBJ2-7; CDR3: CASSKEPRDRGSTYEQYF; DNA: TGTGCCAGCAGCAAAGAACCTAGGGACAGGGGGTCCACCTACGAGCAGTACTTC
V: TRBV5-1; size: few; D: TRBD2; J: TRBJ2-1; CDR3: CASSSSGPGTSGRVYNEQFF; DNA: TGCGCCAGCAGTTCGTCCGGTCCCGGGACTAGCGGGAGGGTCTACAATGAGCAGTTCTTC
V: TRBV18; size: .; D: .; J: TRBJ1-5; CDR3: CASSPQWGDQPQHF; DNA: TGTGCCAGCTCACCACAGTGGGGGGATCAGCCCCAGCATTTT
V: TRBV7-9; size: .; D: TRBD1; J: TRBJ2-1; CDR3: CSSSSRTGASYNEQFF; DNA: TGTTCCAGCAGCTCCAGGACAGGGGCCTCCTACAATGAGCAGTTCTTC
V: TRBV9; size: .; D: TRBD2; J: TRBJ2-5; CDR3: CASSPRGSGGDIQETQYF; DNA: TGTGCCAGCAGCCCCCGGGGTAGCGGGGGAGACATACAAGAGACCCAGTACTTC
V: TRBV9; size: few; D: TRBD2; J: TRBJ2-3; CDR3: CASSPRTSGSLDTQYF; DNA: TGTGCCAGCAGCCCCAGGACTAGCGGGAGTTTAGATACGCAGTATTTT
V: TRBV30; size: .; D: TRBD1; J: TRBJ2-7; CDR3: CACRPPGQAFYEQYF; DNA: TGTGCCTGCAGACCCCCGGGACAGGCTTTTTACGAGCAGTACTTC
V: TRBV7-3; size: few; D: .; J: TRBJ2-3; CDR3: CASSPLDSAGTQYF; DNA: TGTGCCAGCAGCCCGCTCGACAGTGCCGGTACGCAGTATTTT
V: TRBV19; size: .; D: TRBD2; J: TRBJ2-2; CDR3: CASSTLAGANTGELFF; DNA: TGTGCCAGTAGTACCCTAGCGGGAGCTAACACCGGGGAGCTGTTTTTT
V: TRBV28; size: .; D: TRBD1; J: TRBJ2-1; CDR3: CASSSRRQGATRKNEQFF; DNA: TGTGCCAGCAGTTCCCGGAGACAGGGGGCTACGCGGAAGAATGAGCAGTTCTTC
V: TRBV7-2; size: .; D: .; J: TRBJ2-2; CDR3: CASSPLAGRNTGELFF; DNA: TGTGCCAGCAGCCCTTTGGCGGGGAGGAACACCGGGGAGCTGTTTTTT
V: TRBV18; size: .; D: TRBD2; J: TRBJ2-1; CDR3: CASSRDRGGNEQFF; DNA: TGTGCCAGCTCACGAGACCGGGGGGGCAATGAGCAGTTCTTC
V: TRBV7-8; size: .; D: TRBD1; J: TRBJ1-3; CDR3: CASSSLRQGQGNTIYF; DNA: TGTGCCAGCAGCTCACTAAGACAGGGGCAGGGAAACACCATATATTTT
V: TRBV11-3; size: .; D: .; J: TRBJ1-3; CDR3: CASSLDCVSSGNTIYF; DNA: TGTGCCAGCAGCTTAGATTGTGTCTCCTCTGGAAACACCATATATTTT
V: TRBV11-3; size: .; D: .; J: TRBJ2-5; CDR3: CASSLSQGGQETQYF; DNA: TGTGCCAGCAGCTTAAGTCAGGGAGGACAAGAGACCCAGTACTTC
V: TRBV4-1; size: .; D: TRBD2; J: TRBJ2-7; CDR3: CASSPVAGANYEQYF; DNA: TGCGCCAGCAGCCCGGTAGCGGGAGCTAACTACGAGCAGTACTTC
V: TRBV7-9; size: .; D: TRBD1; J: TRBJ1-1; CDR3: CASSLPKDREKGAFF; DNA: TGTGCCAGCAGCTTACCAAAGGACAGGGAGAAAGGGGCTTTCTTT
V: TRBV5-1; size: few; D: TRBD2; J: TRBJ2-1; CDR3: CASSPGLDGSEQFF; DNA: TGCGCCAGCAGCCCGGGACTAGACGGGTCTGAGCAGTTCTTC
V: TRBV5-5; size: .; D: TRBD1; J: TRBJ2-4; CDR3: CASSTGGQGAAKNIQYF; DNA: TGTGCCAGCAGCACTGGGGGACAGGGGGCCGCCAAAAACATTCAGTACTTC
V: TRBV5-4; size: .; D: .; J: TRBJ1-2; CDR3: CASSIAGVNYGYTF; DNA: TGTGCCAGCAGTATTGCAGGGGTTAACTATGGCTACACCTTC
V: TRBV5-1; size: few; D: .; J: TRBJ2-3; CDR3: CASSLNGRTSTDTQYF; DNA: TGCGCCAGCAGCTTGAATGGTCGGACTAGCACAGATACGCAGTATTTT
V: TRBV4-3; size: .; D: .; J: TRBJ2-7; CDR3: CASSLTPGEQYF; DNA: TGCGCCAGCAGCCTCACCCCCGGGGAGCAGTACTTC
V: TRBV28; size: .; D: .; J: TRBJ2-1; CDR3: CASSFEATLEQFF; DNA: TGTGCCAGCAGTTTTGAGGCCACGCTTGAGCAGTTCTTC
V: TRBV5-4; size: .; D: TRBD2; J: TRBJ2-3; CDR3: CASSRTVLAGGSSTDTQYF; DNA: TGTGCCAGCAGCCGCACCGTTCTAGCGGGAGGCTCTAGCACAGATACGCAGTATTTT
V: TRBV18; size: once; D: .; J: TRBJ2-7; CDR3: CASSPPSEYEQYF; DNA: TGTGCCAGCTCACCACCGTCCGAGTACGAGCAGTACTTC
V: TRBV6-5; size: .; D: .; J: TRBJ2-3; CDR3: CASSYSELTDTQYF; DNA: TGTGCCAGCAGTTACTCGGAGTTGACGGATACGCAGTATTTT